These T cell receptor beta chains were read from a single sample in a study of identical twins. One entry per CDR3 protein results from TCRdb running MiXCR on the 5' RACE reads. The sample shows some 570,000 distinct CDR3 sequences, around 24% of them seen only once. The data were also submitted as part of a second study, on yellow fever vaccine responses in identical twins.

Sequencing input: CD4+ T cells sorted from blood. These receptors all come from a woman younger than 30 in good health. Both conserved end residues are part of each CDR3. A D gene is named only where the DNA matches it firmly. Clone size, where shown, is once, few, many, or a class for clones that have expanded.

D gene	clone size	V gene	J gene	CDR3 DNA	CDR3 protein
-	-	TRBV5-1	TRBJ1-1	TGCGCCAGCAGCTTGTTGGCGGCTGTTAACACTGAAGCTTTCTTT	CASSLLAAVNTEAFF
-	-	TRBV20-1	TRBJ2-3	TGCAGTGCTAGAGATCAGGGTGGTCCCACAGATACGCAGTATTTT	CSARDQGGPTDTQYF
-	-	TRBV6-1	TRBJ1-5	TGTGCCAGCAGTGGGGGCCTGGGCGGTGCAAATCAGCCCCAGCATTTT	CASSGGLGGANQPQHF
TRBD1	few	TRBV12-3/TRBV12-4	TRBJ2-1	TGTGCCAGCAGACGGGACAGGGCCACAAACAATGAGCAGTTCTTC	CASRRDRATNNEQFF
TRBD2	few	TRBV11-3	TRBJ2-2	TGTGCCAGCGGCCTCCCAGGACTAGGTGTCACCGGGGAGCTGTTTTTT	CASGLPGLGVTGELFF
-	-	TRBV6-5	TRBJ2-1	TGTGCCAGCAGTTACAGGGGGATAGGCTCCTACAATGAGCAGTTCTTC	CASSYRGIGSYNEQFF
-	few	TRBV29-1	TRBJ2-2	TGCAGCGTTGGGGCCACCGGGGAGCTGTTTTTT	CSVGATGELFF
-	-	TRBV5-4	TRBJ2-2	TGTGCCAGCAGCTTGGGAGGTTGGGTAAACACCGGGGAGCTGTTTTTT	CASSLGGWVNTGELFF
TRBD1	few	TRBV24-1	TRBJ2-4	TGTGCCACCAGTGATCACCCGCGGACAGGGGGGTCAGCCAAAAACATTCAGTACTTC	CATSDHPRTGGSAKNIQYF
TRBD1	once	TRBV6-1	TRBJ2-5	TGTGCCAGCAGTGAAATCCTCTCCGGGACAGGGTTTCTCGAAGAGACCCAGTACTTC	CASSEILSGTGFLEETQYF
-	many	TRBV5-1	TRBJ2-4	TGCGCCAGCAGCTCGGGGACTGCCAAAAACATTCAGTACTTC	CASSSGTAKNIQYF
-	many	TRBV28	TRBJ2-3	TGTGCCAGCATGGAGGGGTCCAGGAATACGCAGTATTTT	CASMEGSRNTQYF
TRBD1	-	TRBV12-3/TRBV12-4	TRBJ2-7	TGTGCCAGCAGTTTAAGGACAGGTGGGTCCAACGAGCAGTACTTC	CASSLRTGGSNEQYF
TRBD1	-	TRBV20-1	TRBJ2-3	TGCAGTGCTCGGGACAGGGGGCTCGCAGATACGCAGTATTTT	CSARDRGLADTQYF
-	-	TRBV6-2/TRBV6-3	TRBJ2-5	TGTGCCACCAGGACAGCCCCAGAGACCCAGTACTTC	CATRTAPETQYF
TRBD2	-	TRBV12-3/TRBV12-4	TRBJ2-5	TGTGCCAGCAGTTTGGGGCGGGAGGAAGTGGCTCAAGAGACCCAGTACTTC	CASSLGREEVAQETQYF
-	-	TRBV7-2	TRBJ1-1	TGTGCCAGCAGCTTATTTGTTGCGAACACTGAAGCTTTCTTT	CASSLFVANTEAFF
-	few	TRBV29-1	TRBJ2-3	TGCAGCGTTGAGATAGGGCCAGATACGCAGTATTTT	CSVEIGPDTQYF
-	few	TRBV3-1	TRBJ1-2	TGTGCCAGCAGCCAAGATGCCGCTAACTATGGCTACACCTTC	CASSQDAANYGYTF
TRBD2	-	TRBV15	TRBJ2-1	TGTGCCACCAGCAGATTTCTAGCGGGAGGGATCTACAATGAGCAGTTCTTC	CATSRFLAGGIYNEQFF
-	-	TRBV7-9	TRBJ2-3	TGTGCCAGCAGCTTAGCGGGTTACGTCGCAGATACGCAGTATTTT	CASSLAGYVADTQYF
-	-	TRBV5-1	TRBJ2-1	TGCGCCAGCAGCTTGGGGTCAGAAACCAATGAGCAGTTCTTC	CASSLGSETNEQFF
-	-	TRBV12-3/TRBV12-4	TRBJ2-3	TGTGCCAGCAGTTTACCTCATAGGCAGGGTGGTACGCAGTATTTT	CASSLPHRQGGTQYF
TRBD1	-	TRBV5-1	TRBJ2-5	TGCGCCAGCAGCTTGGCGGGACAGTTTCAAGAGACCCAGTACTTC	CASSLAGQFQETQYF
TRBD1	-	TRBV15	TRBJ2-2	TGTGCCACCAGGAACAGGGGGCAAGGGAACACCGGGGAGCTGTTTTTT	CATRNRGQGNTGELFF
-	few	TRBV5-1	TRBJ2-1	TGCGCCAGCAGCTTAGCGGGAAGGGGGGACAATGAGCAGTTCTTC	CASSLAGRGDNEQFF
-	few	TRBV4-1	TRBJ1-2	TGCGCCAGCAGCCAAGATCCGGGGGGCGGTGGCTACACCTTC	CASSQDPGGGGYTF
-	-	TRBV10-3	TRBJ2-2	TGTGCCATCAGTGAGTCTGGGTACACCGGGGAGCTGTTTTTT	CAISESGYTGELFF
-	-	TRBV7-9	TRBJ2-3	TGTGCCAGCAGCTTAGGACCCTTAAACACAGATACGCAGTATTTT	CASSLGPLNTDTQYF
TRBD2	few	TRBV12-3/TRBV12-4	TRBJ2-2	TGTGCCAGCATTCTAACTCTAGCGGGTGTCGGGGAGCTGTTTTTT	CASILTLAGVGELFF
TRBD1	-	TRBV2	TRBJ2-1	TGTGCCAGCAGTGGACAGGGGGACTACAATGAGCAGTTCTTC	CASSGQGDYNEQFF
-	many	TRBV7-8	TRBJ2-1	TGTGCCAGCAGCGGCCAGAGCTACAATGAGCAGTTCTTC	CASSGQSYNEQFF
-	-	TRBV19	TRBJ1-1	TGTGCCAGTAGTATAGCCACCCTGAACACTGAAGCTTTCTTT	CASSIATLNTEAFF
-	few	TRBV12-3/TRBV12-4	TRBJ1-1	TGTGCCAGCAGTTTAAATGGACCCCGGGGCACTGAAGCTTTCTTT	CASSLNGPRGTEAFF
-	few	TRBV5-1	TRBJ2-7	TGCGCCAGCGGGGTAGGTCACACCGGGTACGAGCAGTACTTC	CASGVGHTGYEQYF
-	few	TRBV19	TRBJ2-3	TGTGCCAGTAGTTCCCAGGGTACGTTTGGCACAGATACGCAGTATTTT	CASSSQGTFGTDTQYF
-	-	TRBV3-1	TRBJ1-2	TGTGCCAGCAGCCGACGACAGGACCTTAACTATGGCTACACCTTC	CASSRRQDLNYGYTF
TRBD2	-	TRBV20-1	TRBJ2-3	TGCAGTGCTAGCGGGACTAGCGGTAGCACAGATACGCAGTATTTT	CSASGTSGSTDTQYF
TRBD2	once	TRBV7-2	TRBJ2-1	TGTGCCAGCAGCTTAGTAGCGGGCCCCAATGAGCAGTTCTTC	CASSLVAGPNEQFF
-	-	TRBV5-1	TRBJ2-2	TGCGCCAGCAGCTTGGACTTGCGAAACAGCGCGAACACCGGGGAGCTGTTTTTT	CASSLDLRNSANTGELFF
-	-	TRBV12-3/TRBV12-4	TRBJ1-1	TGTGCCAGCAGTTTGGGGCCAATTGGTACTGAAGCTTTCTTT	CASSLGPIGTEAFF
-	-	TRBV15	TRBJ2-3	TGTGCCACCAGCAACCCAGGACAAACAGATACGCAGTATTTT	CATSNPGQTDTQYF
-	-	TRBV7-2	TRBJ2-1	TGTGCCAGCAGCTTAGCGAGGGCAACCACCAATGAGCAGTTCTTC	CASSLARATTNEQFF
-	few	TRBV3-1	TRBJ1-1	TGTGCCAGCAGCCAGGCGGGGATGAACACTGAAGCTTTCTTT	CASSQAGMNTEAFF
-	few	TRBV12-3/TRBV12-4	TRBJ2-7	TGTGCCAGCAGGGGGGCTTACGTGCAGTACTTC	CASRGAYVQYF
TRBD2	-	TRBV7-9	TRBJ2-1	TGTGCCAGCAGCTTAGAGAGGACTAGCGGTTACAATGAGCAGTTCTTC	CASSLERTSGYNEQFF
-	few	TRBV2	TRBJ2-1	TGTGCCAGCAGTGGCGGGACAGTCGTGGGCAATGAGCAGTTCTTC	CASSGGTVVGNEQFF
TRBD1	few	TRBV28	TRBJ2-4	TGTGCCAGCAGTGGGACAGGGGAAGCCAAAAACATTCAGTACTTC	CASSGTGEAKNIQYF
-	-	TRBV12-3/TRBV12-4	TRBJ1-5	TGTGCCGTCAGCGGGGATAGCAATCAGCCCCAGCATTTT	CAVSGDSNQPQHF
TRBD2	-	TRBV7-9	TRBJ2-1	TGTGCCAGCAGCTCGAGGGTGATTAGCGGGAGCAATGAGCAGTTCTTC	CASSSRVISGSNEQFF
-	many	TRBV3-1	TRBJ2-2	TGTGCCAGCAGCCAGAATTATCAGGGTATCGGGGAGCTGTTTTTT	CASSQNYQGIGELFF
TRBD2	-	TRBV4-1	TRBJ2-1	TGCGCCAGCAGCCCCTCACTAGCGGAAGGGACCTACAATGAGCAGTTCTTC	CASSPSLAEGTYNEQFF
-	-	TRBV19	TRBJ1-3	TGTGCCAGTAGTATAAACGGACGCTCTGGAAACACCATATATTTT	CASSINGRSGNTIYF
TRBD1	-	TRBV12-3/TRBV12-4	TRBJ2-7	TGTGCCAGCAGTCTCCGAGCTCCGGGACAGGGCGAGCAGTACTTC	CASSLRAPGQGEQYF
-	few	TRBV6-1	TRBJ2-1	TGTGCCAGCAGCCTAGCGCCATACAATGAGCAGTTCTTC	CASSLAPYNEQFF
-	once	TRBV9	TRBJ1-1	TGTGCCAGCAGCGTCACGTTTCTGAACACTGAAGCTTTCTTT	CASSVTFLNTEAFF
-	few	TRBV6-5	TRBJ1-2	TGTGCCAGCAGTTACGACGGTAACTATGGCTACACCTTC	CASSYDGNYGYTF
-	-	TRBV12-5	TRBJ2-5	TGTGCTAGTGGTTTGGTACTTGGGGTGTCCCAAGAGACCCAGTACTTC	CASGLVLGVSQETQYF
-	few	TRBV5-1	TRBJ2-5	TGCGCCAGCAGCCCTACTCCCCTCCCGGGATCCCAAGAGACCCAGTACTTC	CASSPTPLPGSQETQYF
-	few	TRBV5-6	TRBJ2-2	TGTGCCAGCAGCTTGGGACTACTCCAGAACACCGGGGAGCTGTTTTTT	CASSLGLLQNTGELFF